This T cell receptor (beta chain) is drawn from a study of T cells in Graves' hyperthyroidism and ophthalmopathy. Amplification yielded TCR beta CDR3 regions, with RNA transcripts as the source. TCR CDR3 regions were first amplified by RT-PCR with HTBI primers. TCRdb ran MiXCR on the multiplex PCR reads and lists one entry per CDR3 protein. The sample lists hundreds of thousands of distinct CDR3 sequences; 11% to 15% were seen once. Study-wide points: Clonotypes that were expanded in thyroid above 0.001 mostly appeared in blood too. Model predictions of ophthalmopathy came a median around 6.5 months before onset.

This clonotype has ten or more counts. As yet, its antigen is unknown. Exclusion followed for patients with uncontrolled infection, other autoimmune disease, pregnancy or lactation. With 4 bases clipped from V and 2 bases from J, the junction kept 11 bases outside the gene matches. CDR1 SNHLY and CDR2 FYNNEI come from the germline V gene. This CDR3 contains 17 residues. The J gene is TRBJ1-5, the V gene TRBV2; 7 bases line up with TRBD1. The source is a woman aged 18-29 years with Graves' hyperthyroidism. Sequencing was carried out using blood. CDR3 sequence (DNA): TGTGCCAGCAGTGTACATAGGGACAGTGCAGGCAATCAGCCCCAGCATTTT. Amino acid sequence: CASSVHRDSAGNQPQHF.